This T cell receptor (delta chain) came from a study of gamma-delta chains in newborns, infants, children. The wider study: Microbial exposure reportedly drives polyclonal innate γδ T cell expansion after birth.

TCRdb re-called the reads through CATT. The table records a few thousand delta-chain clones, about 4% of them present only once. By share of the sample, this clone is medium-sized. V lost 3 bases and J lost 0; bases outside the gene matches: 18. CDR3 length equals 20 residues. Germline assignment: CDR1 GEAIGNYY and CDR2 EKD. The TCR sequence derives from a child who was a newborn, infant or young child, either healthy, febrile or measles-vaccinated (not recorded which). What was sequenced was blood. This rearrangement joins TRDV2 to TRDJ1; 10 bases align to TRDD3. The CDR3 is CACDSVLGDPNLPNTDKLIF. CDR3 sequence (DNA): TGTGCCTGTGACTCCGTACTGGGGGATCCCAACCTACCCAACACCGATAAACTCATCTTT.